Each of the 9 T cell receptor beta chains below was sequenced from the same sample in a study of cytomegalovirus exposure and HLA in healthy donors. Use of 60 Vbeta and 13 Jbeta primers characterized the PCR. Data came from immunoSEQ multiplex PCR; TCRdb stores just in-frame clones and leaves some out. The repertoire consists of some 160,000 clones, with about three quarters occurring once and the leading ten covering around 1.7%. Sequencing input: PBMCs. Receptors originate from a woman aged 25 to 39 in good health and CMV-seronegative.

The chain links TRBV7-9 to TRBJ1-2; D is unresolved. The CDR3 spans 14 residues. Trimming stripped 6 bases from V and 2 bases from J, with 13 bases between. The germline V gene encodes CDR1 SEHNR and CDR2 FQNEAQ (reference sequence). CDR3 amino acids: CASSRYEENYGYTF. CDR3 sequence (DNA): TGTGCCAGCAGTCGTTACGAGGAAAACTATGGCTACACCTTC.

This rearrangement joins TRBV2 to TRBJ1-5; a possible D gene is TRBD1 (6 bases). Germline V lookup: CDR1 SNHLY, CDR2 FYNNEI. The V and J ends lost 5 bases and 1 base respectively, with 9 bases between them. The CDR3 extends over 14 amino acids. Here the CDR3 DNA reads TGTGCCAGCAGTCCAGGGGCCAGCAATCAGCCCCAGCATTTT. Its translation: CASSPGASNQPQHF.

This clone came up once. This sequence joins TRBV4-3 and TRBJ2-3; 10 bases agree with TRBD2. Trimming cost V 1 base and J 7 bases; bases outside gene matches: 14. Per germline, CDR1 LGHNA and CDR2 YSLEER. The CDR3 covers 18 residues. The CDR3 sequence is CASSQGDPVVAGGNTQYF. The CDR3 coding sequence is TGCGCCAGCAGCCAAGGTGACCCCGTGGTAGCGGGGGGAAATACGCAGTATTTT.

CDR3 nucleotides: TGTGCCAGCAGTGATCTCGGACAGTATGGCTACACCTTC. This translates into CASSDLGQYGYTF. This chain connects TRBV6-1 to TRBJ1-2; D is possibly TRBD1 (6 bases). V gave up 3 bases and J gave up 5 bases, with 10 bases separating them. CDR1 and CDR2 (germline): MNHNS, SASEGT. The CDR3 covers 13 residues.

The chain joins TRBV9 to TRBJ1-4; no clear D gene. Per germline, CDR1 SGDLS and CDR2 YYNGEE. V was clipped by 0 bases and J by 3 bases, with 9 bases between them. The CDR3 runs to 15 residues. This CDR3 reads CASSVDGVANEKLFF. For the CDR3, the DNA is TGTGCCAGCAGCGTAGACGGGGTCGCTAATGAAAAACTGTTTTTT.

This rearrangement joins TRBV11-2 to TRBJ1-2; tentative D call: TRBD1 (6 bases). This CDR3 has 15 residues. Per germline, CDR1 SGHAT and CDR2 FQNNGV. V lost 1 base and J 0 bases, leaving 9 bases between the germline ends. CDR3 sequence: CASSLVRGANYGYTF. CDR3 nucleotides: TGTGCCAGCAGCTTAGTCAGGGGAGCTAACTATGGCTACACCTTC.

On this clone itself: Relative to the germline gene, one junction end is altered; a read error may explain this. The V gene is TRBV2, the J gene TRBJ2-7, with D perhaps TRBD1 (5 bases). The CDR3 runs 12 residues. CDR1 and CDR2 from the germline V gene are SNHLY and FYNNEI. The CDR3 protein is CASTSRALFSNF. Written as DNA, the CDR3 is TGTGCCAGCACGTCCAGGGCCCTTTTTAGTAACTTC.

A remark on this clone: The junction departs from the called germline gene at one end, perhaps through a read error. This chain joins TRBV27 and TRBJ2-3; D perhaps matches TRBD1 (5 bases). The CDR3 is 16 amino acids. The germline gives CDR1 MNHEY, CDR2 SMNVEV (reference sequence). DNA for the CDR3: TGTGCCTGCAGCCCTGACCCGTGGGGCACCACAGATACGCAGTATTTT. Its translation: CACSPDPWGTTDTQYF.

The rearrangement uses TRBV5-1 and TRBJ2-7, with D perhaps TRBD1 (6 bases). Trimming stripped 1 base from V and 2 bases from J, with 13 bases between. CDR1 and CDR2 (germline): SGHRS, YFSETQ. The CDR3 extends over 15 amino acids. CDR3 protein: CASSLNQGYPYEQYF. The CDR3 nucleotides read TGCGCCAGCAGCTTGAACCAGGGGTATCCCTACGAGCAGTACTTC.